This T cell receptor beta chain derives from a study of graft-versus-host responses after intestinal transplantation. Across the study: Transplant recipients had multivisceral, liver-intestinal, or isolated intestinal grafts. After anti-thymocyte globulin induction, recipients took tacrolimus and steroids for three to four years.

The protocol was immunoSEQ multiplex PCR, while the TCRdb copy is restricted to in-frame clones and leaves out a portion. Seen here are 100,000 or so clones, roughly 91% observed once, and the top ten hold 0.15% to 0.2%. V gave up 5 bases and J gave up 2 bases; unmatched junction bases: 7. The CDR3 is made up of 15 amino acids. CDR1 is LGHNA and CDR2 is YNFKEQ in the germline V gene. A remark on this clone: The target antigen is unknown.

Sequenced material: unstimulated CD4+ T cells sorted from spleen or lymph node cells, taken before transplant. This clonotype was obtained from a human donor who was the organ donor for an intestinal transplant. This chain connects TRBV4-2 to TRBJ2-7; TRBD2 agrees at 9 bases. CDR3 DNA sequence: TGTGCCAGCAGCAGCAGCGGGGGGCCAACCTACGAGCAGTACTTC. The encoded protein is CASSSSGGPTYEQYF.